Below, 21 T cell receptor beta chains from the same sample are listed, as sequenced in a study of blood T cell repertoires in COVID-19. Using immunoSEQ multiplex PCR, the repertoire was profiled, and TCRdb retains in-frame clones only, with some absent. In the table there are 150,000 to 200,000 clones, approximately 78% of which are singletons. Sequencing input: peripheral blood. Receptors were obtained from a human donor in a cohort sampled during active COVID-19.

The chain is built from TRBV2 and TRBJ2-2; TRBD2 agrees at 8 bases. Germline V lookup: CDR1 SNHLY, CDR2 FYNNEI. The ends lost 7 bases at V and 7 bases at J; junction bases unmatched: 11. CDR3 length: 15 residues. The CDR3 DNA sequence: TGTGCCAGCAATCGGCCAGCGGGAGTGTTCGGGGAGCTGTTTTTT. This sequence encodes CASNRPAGVFGELFF.

The chain uses TRBV3-1 (or the pseudogene TRBV3-2) and TRBJ2-2, with TRBD1 matching 7 bases. Germline V gene lookup returns CDR1 LGHDT and CDR2 YNNKEL (reference sequence). The CDR3 consists of 12 residues. Unmatched junction bases numbered 1, after V lost 6 bases and J lost 6 bases. The CDR3 loop is CASSQGAGELFF. The CDR3 DNA is TGTGCCAGCAGTCAGGGGGCCGGGGAGCTGTTTTTT.

The chain combines TRBV15 with TRBJ2-5, with a weak D call TRBD2 (6 bases). Germline CDR1 and CDR2: LNHNV and YYDKDF (reference sequence). V was clipped by 5 bases and J by 4 bases, with 14 bases between them. There are 14 residues in the CDR3. The CDR3 DNA sequence: TGTGCCACCAGCCCCGGCGGGGCAGGAGAGACCCAGTACTTC. Translation gives CATSPGGAGETQYF. The full variable domain, in which reference TRBV15 and TRBJ2-5 provide the parts outside the CDR3, is DAMVIQNPRYQVTQFGKPVTLSCSQTLNHNVMYWYQQKSSQAPKLLFHYYDKDFNNEADTPDNFQSRRPNTSFCFLDIRSPGLGDTAMYLCATSPGGAGETQYFGPGTRLLVL.

Here the CDR3 reads CASSVLGGQGSGTGELFF. The CDR3 DNA reads TGTGCCAGCAGCGTTTTGGGTGGACAGGGATCGGGAACCGGGGAGCTGTTTTTT. V usage is TRBV9 and J usage is TRBJ2-2, with TRBD1 identical over 8 bases. V dropped 2 bases and J dropped 5; count of bases not matched to a gene: 14. From germline, CDR1 is SGDLS and CDR2 YYNGEE. The CDR3 has 18 residues.

The V gene is TRBV7-9, the J gene TRBJ1-6; 9 bases fit TRBD1. Germline CDR1 is SEHNR and CDR2 is FQNEAQ (reference sequence). This CDR3 comprises 16 residues. After removal of 0 bases from V and 7 bases from J, the junction contained 4 bases not matched to a gene. The CDR3 region has the DNA TGTGCCAGCAGCTTAGCATTGGGGACAGGGAATTCACCCCTCCACTTT. Translated, it gives CASSLALGTGNSPLHF.

This clone was seen a few times. The chain combines TRBV11-2 with TRBJ2-5; 9 bases map to TRBD2. The germline gives CDR1 SGHAT, CDR2 FQNNGV. With 5 bases clipped from V and 5 bases from J, the junction kept 21 bases outside the gene matches. This CDR3 has 19 amino acids. The CDR3 DNA follows: TGTGCCAGCAGCCTCCGCCGCGCGGTTAGCGGGAGCGGTCGTGAGACCCAGTACTTC. Its translation: CASSLRRAVSGSGRETQYF.

J is TRBJ1-2 and V is TRBV7-9; the match to TRBD1 covers 7 bases. With 5 bases clipped from V and 7 bases from J, the junction kept 13 bases outside the gene matches. The CDR3 sequence is 15 residues long. Germline V gene sequence: CDR1 SEHNR, CDR2 FQNEAQ (reference sequence). The CDR3 sequence: CASSPDRQGGSGYTF. In nucleotides, the CDR3 is TGTGCCAGCAGCCCAGATAGACAGGGCGGTAGTGGCTACACCTTC. The variable domain in full, completed from reference TRBV7-9 and TRBJ1-2, reads DTGVSQNPRHKITKRGQNVTFRCDPISEHNRLYWYRQTLGQGPEFLTYFQNEAQLEKSRLLSDRFSAERPKGSFSTLEIQRTEQGDSAMYLCASSPDRQGGSGYTFGSGTRLTVV.

This chain links TRBV9 with TRBJ2-7; D unresolved. The CDR3 has 14 amino acids. Germline CDR1 reads SGDLS; CDR2 reads YYNGEE. Deletions cut 0 bases from V and 2 bases from J, with 9 bases between. CDR3: CASSVGGGAYEQYF. The DNA for the CDR3 is TGTGCCAGCAGCGTAGGAGGCGGAGCCTACGAGCAGTACTTC.

The V gene is TRBV28, the J gene TRBJ2-7; TRBD2 matches 9 bases. CDR1 and CDR2 from the germline V gene are MDHEN and SYDVKM. The length of the CDR3 is 14 residues. V lost 5 bases and J lost 3; bases outside the gene matches: 5. The chain's CDR3 is CASSVAGGHYEQYF. Here the CDR3 DNA reads TGTGCCAGCAGTGTTGCGGGGGGGCACTACGAGCAGTACTTC.

This clone appeared once. The chain has TRBV5-4 and TRBJ2-7; the match to TRBD1 covers 8 bases. The ends lost 6 bases at V and 5 bases at J; junction bases unmatched: 7. The CDR3 totals 13 residues. Germline V gene lookup returns CDR1 SGHNT and CDR2 YYREEE (reference sequence). The CDR3 region is CASKRTGTDEQYF. The DNA of the CDR3 is TGTGCCAGCAAAAGGACAGGGACGGACGAGCAGTACTTC.

The rearrangement uses TRBV19 and TRBJ2-7; 12 bases fit TRBD2. CDR3 length: 16 residues. Trimming at V came to 10 bases and at J to 0 bases, leaving 10 bases not matched to a gene. The germline CDR1 and CDR2 sequences are LNHDA and SQIVND (reference sequence). The CDR3, as DNA: TGTGCCACCTCCGGGACTAGCGGGCGATCCTCCTACGAGCAGTACTTC. Translation: CATSGTSGRSSYEQYF.

This clone has only one observation. The chain employs TRBV7-8 and TRBJ2-1; 8 bases line up with TRBD2. The CDR3 has 16 residues. With 1 base clipped from V and 9 bases from J, the junction kept 11 bases outside the gene matches. The germline V gene has CDR1 SGHVS and CDR2 FQNEAQ. CDR3 residues: CASSLDWGLAGGEQFF. The DNA of the CDR3 is TGTGCCAGCAGCTTAGATTGGGGCCTAGCGGGCGGTGAGCAGTTCTTC.

The J gene is TRBJ1-5, the V gene TRBV29-1; D is possibly TRBD1 (5 bases). The CDR3 extends over 13 amino acids. V was shortened by 7 bases and J by 5 bases, with 15 bases between the two germline ends. The germline CDR1 and CDR2 sequences are SQVTM and ANQGSEA. DNA of the CDR3: TGCAGCGCCTCGGGGGGGAGAGATCAGCCCCAGCATTTT. Its translation is CSASGGRDQPQHF. The entire variable domain, with the rest obtained from reference TRBV29-1 and TRBJ1-5, is as follows: SAVISQKPSRDICQRGTSLTIQCQVDSQVTMMFWYRQQPGQSLTLIATANQGSEATYESGFVIDKFPISRPNLTFSTLTVSNMSPEDSSIYLCSASGGRDQPQHFGDGTRLSIL.

The chain joins TRBV30 to TRBJ1-1; D perhaps matches TRBD1 (6 bases). Trimming removed 1 base from V and 4 bases from J, with 7 bases in between. CDR3 size: 12 residues. Germline loops: CDR1 GTSNPN, CDR2 SVGIG (reference sequence). The CDR3 is CAWSDRATEAFF. The CDR3 DNA follows: TGTGCCTGGAGTGACAGGGCCACTGAAGCTTTCTTT.

The chain links TRBV5-6 to TRBJ2-7; D possibly corresponds to TRBD1 (6 bases). The CDR3 contains 13 residues. Germline V CDR1 and CDR2: SGHDT, YYEEEE. Deletions cut 4 bases from V and 2 bases from J, with 10 bases between. CDR3 DNA: TGTGCCAGCAGCACGCGACAGGCCTACGAGCAGTACTTC. Translated, it gives CASSTRQAYEQYF.

This clone appeared once. The CDR3 bases are TGCGCCAGCGGAGCGGGAGGGCCGTTCACAGATACGCAGTATTTT. Amino acid sequence: CASGAGGPFTDTQYF. V gene TRBV10-2 combines with J gene TRBJ2-3; 10 nucleotides line up with TRBD2. This CDR3 has 15 residues. Trimming at V came to 8 bases and at J to 2 bases, leaving 7 bases not matched to a gene. The germline V gene encodes CDR1 WSHSY and CDR2 SAAADI.

The chain links TRBV4-3 to TRBJ2-2, with 10 bases that match TRBD2. Germline V gene data show CDR1 as LGHNA and CDR2 as YSLEER. V lost 0 bases, J lost 1 base, and 5 bases stayed unmatched. This CDR3 has 18 residues. This chain's CDR3 is CASSQDNLAGGNTGELFF. The CDR3 nucleotides read TGCGCCAGCAGCCAAGACAACTTAGCGGGGGGGAACACCGGGGAGCTGTTTTTT.

The chain has TRBV6-6 and TRBJ1-2, with 9 positions matching TRBD1. Germline CDR1 and CDR2: MNHNY and SVGAGI (reference sequence). Trimming removed 2 bases from V and 6 bases from J; junction bases left unmatched: 1. The CDR3 is 13 residues long. CDR3 nucleotides: TGTGCCAGCAGTTACGGGACAGGGAATGGCTACACCTTC. Protein sequence: CASSYGTGNGYTF.

This clone was recorded once. The chain employs TRBV6-2 or TRBV6-3 and TRBJ2-1; a weak D match, TRBD1 (5 bases). V was clipped by 3 bases and J by 9 bases, with 12 bases between them. Germline CDR1 and CDR2: MNHEY and SVGEGT. The CDR3 spans 13 residues. DNA for the CDR3: TGTGCCAGCAGTTATCTAGGGGTCAGTGAGCAGTTCTTC. The encoded protein is CASSYLGVSEQFF.

J is TRBJ2-1 and V is TRBV10-3; TRBD2 matches 9 bases. V lost 3 bases and J lost 9; bases outside the gene matches: 12. The CDR3 is 16 residues long. Germline CDR1 reads ENHRY; CDR2 reads SYGVKD. CDR3 amino acids: CAISESGGLATSEQFF. The CDR3 DNA reads as TGTGCCATCAGTGAATCAGGAGGACTAGCGACCTCTGAGCAGTTCTTC.

This chain links TRBV5-1 with TRBJ1-4; 9 bases agree with TRBD1. The CDR3 is 15 residues long. The J segment lost 5 bases and the V segment lost 4 bases, leaving 6 bases of the junction unmatched. CDR1 is SGHRS and CDR2 is YFSETQ in the germline V gene. CDR3 sequence (DNA): TGCGCCAGCAGCACCAGGACAGGGGCAAATGAAAAACTGTTTTTT. This encodes CASSTRTGANEKLFF.